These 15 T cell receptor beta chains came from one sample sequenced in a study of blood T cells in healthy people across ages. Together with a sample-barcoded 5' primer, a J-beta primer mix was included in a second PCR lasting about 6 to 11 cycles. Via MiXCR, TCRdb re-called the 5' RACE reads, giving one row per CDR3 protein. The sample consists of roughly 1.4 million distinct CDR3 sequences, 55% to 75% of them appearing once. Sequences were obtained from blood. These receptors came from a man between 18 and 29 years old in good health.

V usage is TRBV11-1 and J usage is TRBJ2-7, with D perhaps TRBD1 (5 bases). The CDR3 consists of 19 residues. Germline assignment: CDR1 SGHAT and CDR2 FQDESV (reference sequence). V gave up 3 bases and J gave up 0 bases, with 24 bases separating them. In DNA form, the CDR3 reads TGTGCCAGCAGCTTGTGGGCCACAGGACCCGACTCCCACTCCTACGAGCAGTACTTC. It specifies CASSLWATGPDSHSYEQYF.

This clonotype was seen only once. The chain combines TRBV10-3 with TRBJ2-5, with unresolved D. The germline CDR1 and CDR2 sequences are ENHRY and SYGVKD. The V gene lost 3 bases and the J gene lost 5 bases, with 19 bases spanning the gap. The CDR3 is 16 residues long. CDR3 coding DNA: TGTGCCATCAGTGAAAGTCTAAGAGGTGTTGACGAGACCCAGTACTTC. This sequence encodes CAISESLRGVDETQYF.

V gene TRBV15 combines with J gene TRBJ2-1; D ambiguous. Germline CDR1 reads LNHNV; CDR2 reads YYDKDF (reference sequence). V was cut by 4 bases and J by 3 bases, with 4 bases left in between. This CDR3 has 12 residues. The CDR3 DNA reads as TGTGCCACCAGCAACGACTACAATGAGCAGTTCTTC. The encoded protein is CATSNDYNEQFF. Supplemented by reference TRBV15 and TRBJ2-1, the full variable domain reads DAMVIQNPRYQVTQFGKPVTLSCSQTLNHNVMYWYQQKSSQAPKLLFHYYDKDFNNEADTPDNFQSRRPNTSFCFLDIRSPGLGDTAMYLCATSNDYNEQFFGPGTRLTVL.

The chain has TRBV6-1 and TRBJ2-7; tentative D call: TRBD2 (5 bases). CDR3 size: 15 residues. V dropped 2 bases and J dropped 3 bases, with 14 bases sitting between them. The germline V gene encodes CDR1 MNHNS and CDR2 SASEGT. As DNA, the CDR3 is TGTGCCAGCAGTGAAAGCGGACGTATAGACTACGAGCAGTACTTC. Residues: CASSESGRIDYEQYF.

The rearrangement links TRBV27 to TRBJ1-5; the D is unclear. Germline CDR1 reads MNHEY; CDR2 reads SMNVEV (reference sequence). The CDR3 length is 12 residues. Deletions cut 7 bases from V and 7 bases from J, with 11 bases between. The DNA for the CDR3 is TGTGCCAGCACTACACCTCCCCAGCCCCAGCATTTT. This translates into CASTTPPQPQHF.

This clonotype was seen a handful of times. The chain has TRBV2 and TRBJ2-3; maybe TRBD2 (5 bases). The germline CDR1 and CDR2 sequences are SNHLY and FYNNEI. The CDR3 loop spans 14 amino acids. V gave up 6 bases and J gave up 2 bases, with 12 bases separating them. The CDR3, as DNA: TGTGCCAGCAGAAGCGGTACCTCCACAGATACGCAGTATTTT. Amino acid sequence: CASRSGTSTDTQYF.

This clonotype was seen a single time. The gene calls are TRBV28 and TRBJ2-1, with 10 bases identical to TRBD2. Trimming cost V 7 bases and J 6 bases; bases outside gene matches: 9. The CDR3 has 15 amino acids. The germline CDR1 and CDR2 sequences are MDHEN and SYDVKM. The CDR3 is CASTPSGGAINEQFF. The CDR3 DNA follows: TGTGCCAGCACACCGAGCGGGGGGGCCATCAATGAGCAGTTCTTC.

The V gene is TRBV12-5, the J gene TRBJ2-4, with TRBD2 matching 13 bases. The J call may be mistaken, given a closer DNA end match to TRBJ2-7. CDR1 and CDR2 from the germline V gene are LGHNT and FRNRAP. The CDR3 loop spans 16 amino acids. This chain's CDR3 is CASGLVKGLAGDEQYF. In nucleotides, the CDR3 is TGTGCTAGTGGTTTGGTAAAAGGACTAGCGGGAGACGAGCAGTACTTC.

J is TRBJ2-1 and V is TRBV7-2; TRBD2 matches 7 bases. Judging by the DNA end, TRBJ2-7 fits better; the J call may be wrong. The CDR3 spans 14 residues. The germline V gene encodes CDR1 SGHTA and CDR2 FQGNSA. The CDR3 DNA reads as TGTGCCAGCTCTTGGAGCGGGAAATACAATGAGCAGTACTTC. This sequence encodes CASSWSGKYNEQYF.

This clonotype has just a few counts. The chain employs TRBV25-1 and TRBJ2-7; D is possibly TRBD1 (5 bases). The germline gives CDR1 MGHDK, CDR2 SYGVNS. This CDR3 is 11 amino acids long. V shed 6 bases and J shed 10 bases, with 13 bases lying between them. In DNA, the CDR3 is TGTGCCAGCAGGGGGCCCTTGTCACAGTACTTC. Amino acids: CASRGPLSQYF.

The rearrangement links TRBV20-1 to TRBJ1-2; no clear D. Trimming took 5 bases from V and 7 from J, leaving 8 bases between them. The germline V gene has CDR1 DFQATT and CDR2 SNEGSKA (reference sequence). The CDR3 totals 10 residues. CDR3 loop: CSAPKPGYTF. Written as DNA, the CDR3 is TGCAGTGCTCCGAAACCTGGCTACACCTTC.

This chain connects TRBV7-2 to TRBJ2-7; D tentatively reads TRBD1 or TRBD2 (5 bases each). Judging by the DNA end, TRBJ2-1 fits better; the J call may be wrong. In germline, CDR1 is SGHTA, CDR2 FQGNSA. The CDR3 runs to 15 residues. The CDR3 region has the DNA TGTGCCAGCAGCGTCCGGGACCTACCGGGGAATGAGCAGTTCTTC. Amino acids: CASSVRDLPGNEQFF.

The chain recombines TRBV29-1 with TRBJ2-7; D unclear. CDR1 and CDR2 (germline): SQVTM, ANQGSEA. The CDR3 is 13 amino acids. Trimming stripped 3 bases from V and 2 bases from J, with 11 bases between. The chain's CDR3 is CSVDGPPTYEQYF. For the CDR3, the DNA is TGCAGCGTTGATGGCCCCCCCACCTACGAGCAGTACTTC.

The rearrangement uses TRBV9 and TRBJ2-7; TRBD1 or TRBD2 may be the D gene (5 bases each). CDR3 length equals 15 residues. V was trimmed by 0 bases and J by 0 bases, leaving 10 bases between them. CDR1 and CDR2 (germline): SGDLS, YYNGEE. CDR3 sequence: CASSVGGSPSYEQYF. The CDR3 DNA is TGTGCCAGCAGCGTAGGGGGGAGCCCCTCCTACGAGCAGTACTTC.

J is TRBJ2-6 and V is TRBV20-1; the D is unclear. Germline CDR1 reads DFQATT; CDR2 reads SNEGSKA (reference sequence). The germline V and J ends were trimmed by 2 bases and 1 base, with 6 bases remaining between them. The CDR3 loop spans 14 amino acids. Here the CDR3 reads CSARFGSGANVLTF. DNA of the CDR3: TGCAGTGCTAGATTTGGGTCTGGGGCCAACGTCCTGACTTTC.